This TCR beta chain was recovered during a study of OX40 agonist ivuxolimab in advanced cancers. Study information: Given to patients was ivuxolimab, an agonistic anti-OX40 (CD134) antibody.

Generated by immunoSEQ multiplex PCR, the TCRdb table keeps only in-frame clones and is missing some. The table lists 35,000 to 50,000 clones, approximately 78% of them singletons. With autoimmune disease history or systemic immunosuppression, patients were excluded. This clone was seen a handful of times. There are 12 residues in the CDR3. V lost 6 bases, J lost 7 bases, and 9 bases lay in between. The germline V gene has CDR1 SNHLY and CDR2 FYNNEI. The sample was CD4+ or CD8+ T cells sorted from blood, taken in a trial of the OX40 agonist ivuxolimab. The chain links TRBV2 to TRBJ2-2, with no clear D. The sequence was collected from an adult with an advanced solid tumor such as melanoma, head and neck, liver or kidney cancer. Written as DNA, the CDR3 is TGTGCCAGCAGGTCGGGCAGCGGGGAGCTGTTTTTT. This encodes CASRSGSGELFF. Variable domain in full (rest from reference TRBV2 and TRBJ2-2): EPEVTQTPSHQVTQMGQEVILRCVPISNHLYFYWYRQILGQKVEFLVSFYNNEISEKSEIFDDQFSVERPDGSNFTLKIRSTKLEDSAMYFCASRSGSGELFFGEGSRLTVL.